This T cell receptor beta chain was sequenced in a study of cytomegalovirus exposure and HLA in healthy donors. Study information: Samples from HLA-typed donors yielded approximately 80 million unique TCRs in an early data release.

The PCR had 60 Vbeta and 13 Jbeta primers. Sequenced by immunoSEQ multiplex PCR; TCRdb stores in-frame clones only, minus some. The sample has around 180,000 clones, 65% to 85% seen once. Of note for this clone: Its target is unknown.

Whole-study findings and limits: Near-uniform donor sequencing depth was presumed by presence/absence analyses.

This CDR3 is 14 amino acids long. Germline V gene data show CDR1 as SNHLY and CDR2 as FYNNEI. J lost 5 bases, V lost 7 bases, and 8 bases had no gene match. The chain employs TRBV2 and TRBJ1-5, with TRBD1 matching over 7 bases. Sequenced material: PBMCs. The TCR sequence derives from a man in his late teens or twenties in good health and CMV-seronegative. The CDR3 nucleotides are TGTGCCAGCAACCAGGACAGGACCGATCAGCCCCAGCATTTT. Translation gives CASNQDRTDQPQHF. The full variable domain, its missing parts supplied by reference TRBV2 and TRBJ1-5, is EPEVTQTPSHQVTQMGQEVILRCVPISNHLYFYWYRQILGQKVEFLVSFYNNEISEKSEIFDDQFSVERPDGSNFTLKIRSTKLEDSAMYFCASNQDRTDQPQHFGDGTRLSIL.